This T cell receptor (beta chain) appears in the sequencing data of a study of blood T cell repertoires in COVID-19 (dated by TCRdb to the early 2020s). Concerning the study at large: Collaborator samples came from the United States, Italy and Spain and covered acute and convalescent phases of COVID-19. The repertoires were released in a freely available public database meant as a resource for research on the immune response to SARS-CoV-2. Where available, HLA class I and class II types were taken from metadata supplied by the sample provider and were not determined by assay-based typing. Deeply sampled blood TCRbeta repertoires from subjects exposed to, actively infected with, or recovered from COVID-19 were included in the dataset. A de-identified subject ID, COVID-19 status, age in years and sex were almost always included in the sample metadata. The samples were drawn from two sources: the first 160 participants of the ongoing ImmuneRACE study, and fewer than 1,500 subjects contributed by 6 global collaborators. The prospective study material was composed of cDNA or gDNA derived from T cells, B-cell-depleted T cells, or PBMCs.

Whole blood was collected in K2EDTA tubes by collaborating institutions according to the institutions' own protocols. For TCRbeta analysis, collaborator samples were shipped as frozen whole blood, as isolated PBMCs, or as DNA extracted from either sample type. Overall study outcomes, separate from this receptor: How much clinical and demographic metadata was included differed by source and by participant, and the metadata was provided uncurated.

The germline V gene supplies CDR1 MNHEY and CDR2 SVGAGI. From the cysteine up to the phenylalanine, the CDR3 has a length of 15 residues. Only the CDR3 part of the read is kept: 45 bases, read in frame from the first base. At the junction V is shortened by 7 bases and J by 0 bases, with 16 bases in between. This clone was seen a handful of times. What this receptor recognizes is not known. Base qualities were left out, and no much larger clone turns up one base away. TCRbeta CDR3 regions were amplified from genomic DNA by means of the immunoSEQ Assay, a bias-controlled multiplex PCR. For the original study's pipeline: The number of nucleated cells in each sample was estimated by amplification of reference gene primers within the assay. To quantify the absolute abundance of each unique TCRbeta CDR3 rearrangement, sequence reads were collapsed and filtered. Productive Simpson clonality was computed per sample as the square root of Simpson's diversity index over productive rearrangements. Here the immuneACCESS table is served through TCRdb, limited to in-frame sequences with V and J called. Missing clones are a known gap in these copies; in checked studies unresolved V genes cover under half, and the rest lacks a known reason. V and J calls and clone size are those listed in that table; D and trimming were worked out from the DNA. For this sample the table gives 80,000 or so clones, of which around 80% were detected only once. The ten largest make up 30% to 45% of the sample.

The source material was peripheral blood. This TCR was sampled from an older woman with acute or convalescent COVID-19. The rearrangement joined TRBV6-5 to TRBJ2-7; the D region possibly corresponds to TRBD2 (7 bases align). The nucleotide sequence reads as follows: TGTGCCAGCACCGAAGGGGGGGCCCTCTCCTACGAGCAGTACTTC. Its translation reads: CASTEGGALSYEQYF.